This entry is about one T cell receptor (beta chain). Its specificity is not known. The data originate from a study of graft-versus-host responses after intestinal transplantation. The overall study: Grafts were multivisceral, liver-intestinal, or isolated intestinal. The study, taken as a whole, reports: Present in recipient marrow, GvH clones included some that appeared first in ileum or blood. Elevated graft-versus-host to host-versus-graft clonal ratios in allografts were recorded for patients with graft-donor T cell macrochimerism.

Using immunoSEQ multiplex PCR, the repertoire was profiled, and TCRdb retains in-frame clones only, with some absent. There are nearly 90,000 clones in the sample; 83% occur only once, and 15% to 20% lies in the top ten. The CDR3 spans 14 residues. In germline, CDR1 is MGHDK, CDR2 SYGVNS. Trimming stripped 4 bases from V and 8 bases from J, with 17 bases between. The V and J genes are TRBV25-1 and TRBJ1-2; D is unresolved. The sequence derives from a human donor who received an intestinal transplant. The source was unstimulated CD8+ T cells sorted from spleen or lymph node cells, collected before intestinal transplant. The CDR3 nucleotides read TGTGCCAGCAGTGCCCTCGGGTCTCGGAGAGGCTACACCTTC. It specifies CASSALGSRRGYTF.